This T cell receptor (beta chain) was sequenced during a study of radiotherapy plus CTLA-4 blockade in lung cancer. Study at large: With approximately 30% of patients having disease control, objective responses were seen in 15% to 20%.

Per germline, CDR1 SGHRS and CDR2 YFSETQ. The CDR3 contains 14 residues. Trimming took 3 bases from V and 6 from J; bases not matched to a gene: 6. The table came from immunoSEQ multiplex PCR; TCRdb's copy has only in-frame clones and leaves some out. The top ten clones hold 6.9% of a sample with 95,000 to 150,000 clones, just under 90% of them seen once. Study results and caveats: The best prediction of response reportedly came from early blood T cell clone dynamics, with interferon-beta. Blood saw expansion of tumor-derived TCR clones after radiotherapy plus ipilimumab.

In regard to this clone: Its antigen is not identified.

This TCR was sampled from a human donor with non-small cell lung cancer that progressed on radiotherapy plus ipilimumab. The chain is built from TRBV5-1 and TRBJ2-7; 10 nucleotides match TRBD1. The sequencing here drew on peripheral blood, taken from a patient treated with radiotherapy plus ipilimumab. CDR3 nucleotide sequence: TGCGCCAGCAGCTCTGGGACAGGGGAGACCGAGCAGTACTTC. Translating gives CASSSGTGETEQYF. Combining the CDR3 with reference TRBV5-1 and TRBJ2-7 gives the whole variable domain KAGVTQTPRYLIKTRGQQVTLSCSPISGHRSVSWYQQTPGQGLQFLFEYFSETQRNKGNFPGRFSGRQFSNSRSEMNVSTLELGDSALYLCASSSGTGETEQYFGPGTRLTVT.